This T cell receptor (beta chain) was recovered during a study of blood T cell repertoires in COVID-19. Across the whole study: T cells, B-cell-depleted T cells, or PBMCs supplied cDNA or gDNA.

The CDR3 spans 14 residues. Germline V gene lookup returns CDR1 KGHSH and CDR2 LQKENI. Trimming cost V 3 bases and J 7 bases, with 15 bases left between them. This clone showed up just once. In the original analysis: Counts of nucleated cells, estimated from reference gene primer amplification, were obtained. Only in-frame clones appear in the TCRdb table, and some are missing; sequencing was by immunoSEQ multiplex PCR. Clone size and the V and J calls come from that table; the DNA yielded D and trimming. The sample holds around 160,000 clones; around 87% are singletons and the top ten take around 1.3%.

The chain uses TRBV18 and TRBJ1-1; TRBD1 might be the D (6 bases). Sequenced sample: PBMCs or T cells enriched from blood (not recorded which). This receptor was identified in a woman aged 25 to 45 with acute COVID-19. The CDR3 DNA follows: TGTGCCAGCTCACCCAGACAGGACCCTTTTGAAGCTTTCTTT. Residues: CASSPRQDPFEAFF.